A single sample gave rise to the 31 T cell receptor beta chains below, sequenced in a study of blood T cell repertoires in COVID-19 (TCRdb year 2020). The protocol used for the library was the immunoSEQ multiplex PCR assay. TCRdb limited this immuneACCESS table to in-frame rearrangements with V and J called. A share of clones is missing; checked studies link under half to unresolved V genes, and the rest is unexplained. The sample contains about 200,000 clones, about 80% of them found a single time. The ten largest clones take up about 6.9% of the sample. Sequenced sample: peripheral blood. The receptors come from a human donor with acute or convalescent COVID-19. The donor label of this sample is uncertain.

This clone was recorded once. This chain links TRBV12-3 or TRBV12-4 with TRBJ2-7, with D hard to call. Trimming took off 7 bases at V and 6 bases at J, with 16 bases between the two ends. There are 13 residues in the CDR3. CDR3 sequence: CASNLGAGIEQYF. The CDR3, as DNA: TGTGCCAGCAACCTGGGCGCTGGTATCGAGCAGTACTTC.

The chain combines TRBV18 with TRBJ2-5; D is possibly TRBD2 (5 bases). The V end lost 0 bases, the J end lost 7 bases, and 21 bases lay between the germline ends. Germline V gene data show CDR1 as KGHSH and CDR2 as LQKENI. This CDR3 spans 17 amino acids. CDR3 nucleotides: TGTGCCAGCTCACCACCGGGCCCTGGGTTAGGGAGCTCGACCCAGTACTTC. The encoded protein is CASSPPGPGLGSSTQYF.

The chain couples TRBV9 to TRBJ1-1, with D possibly matching TRBD1 (6 bases). Between the trimmed V and J ends, which lost 0 bases and 8 bases, there was a span of 8 bases. Germline V gene sequence: CDR1 SGDLS, CDR2 YYNGEE. The CDR3 runs 12 residues. Written as DNA, the CDR3 is TGTGCCAGCAGCGTAGAAGGACAGGAAGCTTTCTTT. This codes for CASSVEGQEAFF.

The chain has TRBV24-1 and TRBJ2-1; TRBD1 matches 7 bases. The CDR3 spans 13 residues. Germline CDR1 and CDR2: KGHDR and SFDVKD. After removal of 7 bases from V and 2 bases from J, the junction contained 1 base not matched to a gene. The CDR3 is CATRGGAYNEQFF. Here the CDR3 DNA reads TGTGCCACCAGAGGGGGCGCCTACAATGAGCAGTTCTTC.

The rearrangement links TRBV6-2 or TRBV6-3 to TRBJ1-1; a possible D gene is TRBD1 (6 bases). The ends were cut back, 5 bases at V and 3 bases at J, with 13 bases in the middle. Germline lookup yields CDR1 MNHEY and CDR2 SVGEGT. CDR3 length: 14 residues. CDR3 region: CASSAQQGHTEAFF. The CDR3 DNA sequence: TGTGCCAGCAGTGCTCAACAGGGTCACACTGAAGCTTTCTTT.

The chain carries TRBV7-2 and TRBJ2-1; 10 positions match TRBD2. From germline, CDR1 is SGHTA and CDR2 FQGNSA. The CDR3 spans 15 residues. Trimming removed 5 bases from V and 4 bases from J; junction bases left unmatched: 5. CDR3 DNA sequence: TGTGCCAGCAGCGCTCCGGGACTAGCGTACAATGAGCAGTTCTTC. Protein sequence: CASSAPGLAYNEQFF.

The V and J genes are TRBV5-4 and TRBJ2-1; 10 nucleotides match TRBD2. The germline gives CDR1 SGHNT, CDR2 YYREEE (reference sequence). J gave up 5 bases and V 0 bases, and 2 bases lay outside the gene matches. This CDR3 contains 15 residues. The CDR3 DNA reads as TGTGCCAGCAGCTTGGGGACTAGCGGAAACAATGAGCAGTTCTTC. The encoded protein is CASSLGTSGNNEQFF.

The chain employs TRBV5-1 and TRBJ2-2; possible D gene TRBD1, 7 bases. V was cut by 0 bases and J by 6 bases, with 15 bases left in between. The CDR3 totals 16 residues. Germline V CDR1 and CDR2: SGHRS, YFSETQ. The CDR3 loop reads CASSLADREDAGELFF. For the CDR3, the DNA is TGCGCCAGCAGCTTGGCCGACAGGGAGGATGCCGGGGAGCTGTTTTTT.

The V and J genes are TRBV7-3 and TRBJ1-2; 10 positions agree with TRBD1. The ends lost 5 bases at V and 5 bases at J; junction bases unmatched: 2. CDR1 is SGHTA, CDR2 FQGTGA, per germline. The length of the CDR3 is 13 residues. The CDR3 is CASSEGQGYGYTF. The CDR3 nucleotides read TGTGCCAGCAGCGAGGGACAGGGGTATGGCTACACCTTC.

This chain joins TRBV3-1 (or the pseudogene TRBV3-2) and TRBJ1-3; possibly TRBD1 for D (5 bases). This CDR3 contains 15 residues. Trimming left V 5 bases short and J 4 bases short, with 15 bases between. From germline, CDR1 is LGHDT and CDR2 YNNKEL (reference sequence). The CDR3 sequence is CASSSLQGFGNTIYF. The CDR3, as DNA: TGTGCCAGCAGCTCTCTTCAGGGTTTCGGAAACACCATATATTTT.

The rearrangement uses TRBV7-6 and TRBJ2-1; 11 bases align to TRBD1. CDR3 length: 19 amino acids. Germline trimming cut 4 bases from V and 2 bases from J; bases unmatched to any gene: 13. Germline CDR1 is SGHVS and CDR2 is FNYEAQ. CDR3 DNA sequence: TGTGCCAGCAGCTCTCGCGGGGACAGGGGGATGGGCCCCTACAATGAGCAGTTCTTC. Protein sequence: CASSSRGDRGMGPYNEQFF.

This clone was recorded many times. V usage is TRBV28 and J usage is TRBJ1-5, with TRBD1 as a possible D gene (5 bases). CDR1 and CDR2 from the germline V gene are MDHEN and SYDVKM. Trimming cost V 5 bases and J 0 bases, with 11 bases left between them. The CDR3 contains 15 residues. This CDR3 is CASSPAGRSNQPQHF. The CDR3 DNA follows: TGTGCCAGCAGTCCGGCAGGGCGTAGCAATCAGCCCCAGCATTTT.

The chain uses TRBV27 and TRBJ2-1; the D gene is possibly TRBD2 (6 bases). V was cut by 7 bases and J by 9 bases, with 19 bases left in between. Germline assignment: CDR1 MNHEY and CDR2 SMNVEV (reference sequence). The CDR3 has 14 residues. The CDR3 DNA is TGTGCCAGCAATCCGGGACTGGCGGCTGGTGAGCAGTTCTTC. Amino acid sequence: CASNPGLAAGEQFF.

The V call is TRBV6-5, the J call TRBJ2-7; TRBD2 is a possible D gene (6 bases). Deletions cut 6 bases from V and 1 base from J, with 10 bases between. Per the germline V gene, CDR1 is MNHEY and CDR2 is SVGAGI. The CDR3 runs 13 residues. The DNA of the CDR3 is TGTGCCAGCAGGGCAAGCGGGTCCTACGAGCAGTACTTC. Translated: CASRASGSYEQYF.

This chain uses TRBV6-5 with TRBJ1-6, with 10 nucleotides matching TRBD1. This CDR3 contains 14 residues. J lost 7 bases, V lost 5 bases, and 2 bases had no gene match. The V gene's germline CDR1 is MNHEY and CDR2 SVGAGI. CDR3 coding DNA: TGTGCCAGCAGTAGGGACAGGGGCAATTCACCCCTCCACTTT. This encodes CASSRDRGNSPLHF.

This clone was seen just once. The chain employs TRBV14 and TRBJ2-6, with D hard to call. Germline V lookup: CDR1 SGHDN, CDR2 FVKESK. The V and J ends lost 4 bases and 0 bases respectively, with 4 bases between them. This CDR3 comprises 14 residues. The CDR3 DNA is TGTGCCAGCAGCCTAGCCTCTGGGGCCAACGTCCTGACTTTC. It translates to CASSLASGANVLTF.

The chain combines TRBV18 with TRBJ1-5; the match to TRBD1 covers 8 bases. In germline, CDR1 is KGHSH, CDR2 LQKENI. V lost 4 bases, J lost 7 bases, and 9 bases stayed unmatched. This CDR3 has 15 amino acids. The CDR3 is CASSRRTGQDQPQHF. The CDR3 bases are TGTGCCAGCTCACGGCGGACAGGGCAGGACCAGCCCCAGCATTTT. The full variable domain, in which reference TRBV18 and TRBJ1-5 provide the parts outside the CDR3, is NAGVMQNPRHLVRRRGQEARLRCSPMKGHSHVYWYRQLPEEGLKFMVYLQKENIIDESGMPKERFSAEFPKEGPSILRIQQVVRGDSAAYFCASSRRTGQDQPQHFGDGTRLSIL.

CDR3 in amino acids: CASSIQTGVSEQYF. The CDR3 DNA sequence: TGTGCCAGTAGTATACAGACGGGTGTGAGTGAGCAGTACTTC. The chain uses TRBV19 and TRBJ2-7; D gene unclear. Trimming shortened V by 2 bases and J by 7 bases, and 15 bases separated the two germline ends. CDR3 length: 14 residues. Per germline, CDR1 LNHDA and CDR2 SQIVND (reference sequence). Complete variable domain (other parts from reference TRBV19 and TRBJ2-7): DGGITQSPKYLFRKEGQNVTLSCEQNLNHDAMYWYRQDPGQGLRLIYYSQIVNDFQKGDIAEGYSVSREKKESFPLTVTSAQKNPTAFYLCASSIQTGVSEQYFGPGTRLTVT.

The J gene is TRBJ1-2, the V gene TRBV5-1; D might be TRBD1 (5 bases). The CDR3 covers 14 residues. Trimming took off 0 bases at V and 7 bases at J, with 13 bases between the two ends. The germline CDR1 and CDR2 sequences are SGHRS and YFSETQ. The CDR3 region has the DNA TGCGCCAGCAGCTTGGAGACAGCTGCGTCTGGCTACACCTTC. As protein: CASSLETAASGYTF.

This clone appeared once. V gene TRBV12-5 combines with J gene TRBJ2-5, with D possibly matching TRBD1 (7 bases). V was trimmed by 7 bases and J by 0 bases, leaving 12 bases between them. Germline CDR1 reads LGHNT; CDR2 reads FRNRAP. This CDR3 region has 14 residues. The DNA for the CDR3 is TGTGCTAGTGCGGCAGGGGGGTACCAAGAGACCCAGTACTTC. Encoded protein: CASAAGGYQETQYF.

V gene TRBV6-5 combines with J gene TRBJ2-1; 12 bases are shared with TRBD2. Losses at the gene ends were 2 bases for V and 6 bases for J; bases not matched to a gene: 5. Germline V gene data show CDR1 as MNHEY and CDR2 as SVGAGI. The CDR3 contains 16 residues. The CDR3 protein is CASSYLAGGPVNEQFF. In DNA, the CDR3 is TGTGCCAGCAGTTACCTAGCGGGAGGGCCGGTCAATGAGCAGTTCTTC.

This rearrangement joins TRBV5-1 to TRBJ2-3; 8 nucleotides align to TRBD2. The CDR3 length is 16 residues. CDR1 is SGHRS, CDR2 YFSETQ, per germline. V shed 4 bases and J 2 bases; nucleotides not matched to a gene: 9. CDR3 protein: CASSLGSGGLTDTQYF. CDR3 coding DNA: TGCGCCAGCAGCCTAGGAAGCGGGGGCCTCACAGATACGCAGTATTTT.

The rearrangement links TRBV25-1 to TRBJ2-1, with D perhaps TRBD2 (5 bases). The germline CDR1 and CDR2 sequences are MGHDK and SYGVNS. The length of the CDR3 is 16 residues. The V gene lost 5 bases and the J gene lost 5 bases, with 19 bases spanning the gap. This CDR3 is CASSKIEGGSHNEQFF. DNA of the CDR3: TGTGCCAGCAGTAAAATTGAGGGTGGATCCCACAATGAGCAGTTCTTC.

This chain connects TRBV5-6 to TRBJ1-1; TRBD1 matches 7 bases. J gave up 4 bases and V 5 bases, and 5 bases lay outside the gene matches. This CDR3 has 13 residues. Germline lookup yields CDR1 SGHDT and CDR2 YYEEEE. The DNA of the CDR3 is TGTGCCAGCAGATCGACAGGGTCCACTGAAGCTTTCTTT. Its translation: CASRSTGSTEAFF.

The genes are TRBV5-1 and TRBJ2-2, with D possibly TRBD1 on 5 matching bases. The length of the CDR3 is 15 residues. Germline CDR1 SGHRS, CDR2 YFSETQ. V was shortened by 1 base and J by 5 bases, with 12 bases between the two germline ends. The CDR3 reads CASSLSYQGTGELFF. The CDR3 DNA reads TGCGCCAGCAGCTTGTCGTATCAGGGAACCGGGGAGCTGTTTTTT.

The rearrangement links TRBV5-6 to TRBJ1-2, with D perhaps TRBD1 (5 bases). The V end was cut by 4 bases, the J end by 4 bases, with 14 bases between. Germline CDR1 SGHDT, CDR2 YYEEEE. The CDR3 extends over 14 amino acids. In DNA, the CDR3 is TGTGCCAGCAGCCCCGGGGGGGTGGTCTATGGCTACACCTTC. Translated, it gives CASSPGGVVYGYTF.

The chain couples TRBV27 to TRBJ1-2; 8 positions agree with TRBD1. V trimming: 4 bases; J trimming: 10 bases; junction bases outside the gene matches: 11. The CDR3 loop spans 14 amino acids. Germline V gives CDR1 MNHEY, CDR2 SMNVEV (reference sequence). The CDR3 here is CASSSFKGQGVYTF. CDR3 in DNA: TGTGCCAGCAGTTCCTTCAAAGGACAGGGAGTCTACACCTTC.

This clone has just a few counts. V gene TRBV7-9 combines with J gene TRBJ2-1; 10 bases align to TRBD2. After removal of 5 bases from V and 13 bases from J, the junction contained 8 bases not matched to a gene. The CDR3 has 13 residues. CDR1 and CDR2 (germline): SEHNR, FQNEAQ (reference sequence). The CDR3 DNA sequence: TGTGCCAGCAGCCCCACTAGCGGGATATTTCAGTTCTTC. It is translated as CASSPTSGIFQFF.

The chain uses TRBV30 and TRBJ2-1; D may be TRBD1 (7 bases). CDR1 and CDR2 from the germline V gene are GTSNPN and SVGIG (reference sequence). Trimming took off 0 bases at V and 5 bases at J, with 11 bases between the two ends. The CDR3 is made up of 14 amino acids. The CDR3 DNA is TGTGCCTGGAGTGTACTCAGGGGGGACAATGAGCAGTTCTTC. Its translation: CAWSVLRGDNEQFF.

This clone was observed a single time. The rearrangement links TRBV6-5 to TRBJ2-7; D may be TRBD2 (6 bases). The length of the CDR3 is 15 residues. Germline V CDR1 and CDR2: MNHEY, SVGAGI. V was clipped by 6 bases and J by 3 bases, with 18 bases between them. This CDR3 reads CASRPTLTSYYEQYF. In DNA, the CDR3 is TGTGCCAGCAGGCCCACCCTCACTAGCTACTACGAGCAGTACTTC.

This clone has a handful of counts. J is TRBJ1-6 and V is TRBV5-1; TRBD1 matches at 9 bases. The V gene end was trimmed by 5 bases and the J gene end by 5 bases; junction bases not matched to a gene: 5. The CDR3 is 15 amino acids. Germline assignment: CDR1 SGHRS and CDR2 YFSETQ. CDR3: CASSWDRENNSPLHF. The CDR3 coding sequence is TGCGCCAGCAGTTGGGACAGGGAGAATAATTCACCCCTCCACTTT.